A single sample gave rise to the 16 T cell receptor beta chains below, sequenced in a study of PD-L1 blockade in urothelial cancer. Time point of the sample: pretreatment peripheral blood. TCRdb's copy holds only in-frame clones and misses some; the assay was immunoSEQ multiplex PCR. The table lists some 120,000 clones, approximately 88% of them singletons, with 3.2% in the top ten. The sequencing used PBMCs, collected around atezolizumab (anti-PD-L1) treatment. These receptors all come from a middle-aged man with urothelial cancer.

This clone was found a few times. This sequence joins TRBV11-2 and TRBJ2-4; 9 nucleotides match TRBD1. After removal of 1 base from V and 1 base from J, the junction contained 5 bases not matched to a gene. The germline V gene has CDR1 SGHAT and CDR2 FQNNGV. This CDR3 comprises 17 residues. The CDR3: CASSLVQGANAKNIQYF. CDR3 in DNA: TGTGCCAGCAGCTTAGTACAGGGGGCGAACGCCAAAAACATTCAGTACTTC.

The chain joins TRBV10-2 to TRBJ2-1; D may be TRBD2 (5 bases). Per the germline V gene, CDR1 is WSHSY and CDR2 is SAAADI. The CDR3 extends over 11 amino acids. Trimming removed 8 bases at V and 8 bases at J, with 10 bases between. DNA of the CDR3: TGCGCCAGCGGGAGATTCGATGAGCAGTTCTTC. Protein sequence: CASGRFDEQFF.

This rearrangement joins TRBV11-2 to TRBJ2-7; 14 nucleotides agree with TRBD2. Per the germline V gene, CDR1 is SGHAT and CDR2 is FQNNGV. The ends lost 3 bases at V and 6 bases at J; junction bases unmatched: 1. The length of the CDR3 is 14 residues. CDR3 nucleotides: TGTGCCAGCAGCTTTGGACTAGCGGGAGGCGAGCAGTACTTC. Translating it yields CASSFGLAGGEQYF.

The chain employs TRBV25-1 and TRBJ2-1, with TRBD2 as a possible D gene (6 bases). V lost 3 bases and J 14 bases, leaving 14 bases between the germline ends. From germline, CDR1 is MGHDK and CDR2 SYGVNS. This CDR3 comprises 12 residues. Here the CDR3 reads CASSDLGWEEFF. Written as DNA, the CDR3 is TGTGCCAGCAGTGATCTTGGTTGGGAGGAGTTCTTC.

CDR3 in DNA: TGTGCCAGCAGGAGAGGGATAGGGTACGAGCAGTACTTC. Protein: CASRRGIGYEQYF. V is TRBV6-5 and J is TRBJ2-7; weak D call: TRBD2 (5 bases). The CDR3 has 13 amino acids. V gave up 6 bases and J gave up 4 bases, with 13 bases separating them. Germline CDR1 and CDR2: MNHEY and SVGAGI.

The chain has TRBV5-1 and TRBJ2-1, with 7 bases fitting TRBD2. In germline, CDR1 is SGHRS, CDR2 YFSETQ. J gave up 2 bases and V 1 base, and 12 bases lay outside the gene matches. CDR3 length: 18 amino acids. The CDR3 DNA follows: TGCGCCAGCAGCTTGACAGGACTGGCGGGAGAGGCCTACAATGAGCAGTTCTTC. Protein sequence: CASSLTGLAGEAYNEQFF.

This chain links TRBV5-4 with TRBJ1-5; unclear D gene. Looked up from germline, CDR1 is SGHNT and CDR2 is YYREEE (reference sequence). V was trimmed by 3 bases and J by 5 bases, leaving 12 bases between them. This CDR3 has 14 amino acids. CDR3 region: CASSYLPGYQPQHF. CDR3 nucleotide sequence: TGTGCCAGCAGCTATTTGCCAGGCTATCAGCCCCAGCATTTT.

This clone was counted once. CDR3 residues: CASSLIRGLDTQYF. The CDR3 bases are TGTGCCAGCAGCTTAATACGGGGTCTGGATACGCAGTATTTT. The J gene is TRBJ2-3, the V gene TRBV11-2, with a possible D match to TRBD2 (5 bases). CDR1 and CDR2 (germline): SGHAT, FQNNGV. The CDR3 contains 14 residues. With 2 bases removed from V and 6 bases from J, the gap between germline ends came to 12 bases.

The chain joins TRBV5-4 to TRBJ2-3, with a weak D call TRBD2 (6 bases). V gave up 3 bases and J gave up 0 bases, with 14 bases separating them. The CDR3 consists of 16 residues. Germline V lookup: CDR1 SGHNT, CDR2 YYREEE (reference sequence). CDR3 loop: CASSWTGGASTDTQYF. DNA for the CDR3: TGTGCCAGCAGCTGGACCGGCGGGGCTAGCACAGATACGCAGTATTTT.

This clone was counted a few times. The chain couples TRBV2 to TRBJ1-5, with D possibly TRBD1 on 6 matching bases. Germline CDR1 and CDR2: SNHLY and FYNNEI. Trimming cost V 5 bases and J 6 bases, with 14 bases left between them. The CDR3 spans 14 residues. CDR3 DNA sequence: TGTGCCAGCAGTAGTCGGACAGTGGGTCAGCCCCAGCATTTT. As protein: CASSSRTVGQPQHF.

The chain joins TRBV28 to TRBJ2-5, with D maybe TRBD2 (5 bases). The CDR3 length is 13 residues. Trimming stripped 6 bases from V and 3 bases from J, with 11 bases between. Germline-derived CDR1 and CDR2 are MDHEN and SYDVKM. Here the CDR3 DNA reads TGTGCCAGCAGATTCGACGGGAAAGAGACCCAGTACTTC. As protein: CASRFDGKETQYF.

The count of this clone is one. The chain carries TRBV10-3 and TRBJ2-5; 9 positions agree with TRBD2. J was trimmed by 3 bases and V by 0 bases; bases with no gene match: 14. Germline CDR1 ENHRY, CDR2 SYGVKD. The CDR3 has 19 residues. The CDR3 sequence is CAISESQGVTSGTKETQYF. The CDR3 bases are TGTGCCATCAGTGAGTCACAAGGGGTGACTAGCGGAACCAAAGAGACCCAGTACTTC.

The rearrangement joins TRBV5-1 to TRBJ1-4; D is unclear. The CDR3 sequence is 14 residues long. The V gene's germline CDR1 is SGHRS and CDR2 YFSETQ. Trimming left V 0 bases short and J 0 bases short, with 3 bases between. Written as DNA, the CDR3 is TGCGCCAGCAGCTTGGACTCAACTAATGAAAAACTGTTTTTT. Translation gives CASSLDSTNEKLFF.

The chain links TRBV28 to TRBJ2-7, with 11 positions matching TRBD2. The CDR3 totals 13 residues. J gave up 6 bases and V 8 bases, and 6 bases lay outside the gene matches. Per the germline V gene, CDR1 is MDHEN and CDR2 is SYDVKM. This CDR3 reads CASFGLAGAEQYF. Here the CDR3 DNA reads TGTGCCAGCTTCGGACTAGCGGGTGCCGAGCAGTACTTC.

CDR3 residues: CASSFQLAGGTDTQYF. The CDR3 DNA reads as TGTGCCAGCAGTTTCCAACTAGCGGGAGGCACAGATACGCAGTATTTT. The chain has TRBV28 and TRBJ2-3; 11 nucleotides agree with TRBD2. CDR1 and CDR2 from the germline V gene are MDHEN and SYDVKM. This CDR3 comprises 16 residues. Trimming at V came to 3 bases and at J to 1 base, leaving 3 bases not matched to a gene.

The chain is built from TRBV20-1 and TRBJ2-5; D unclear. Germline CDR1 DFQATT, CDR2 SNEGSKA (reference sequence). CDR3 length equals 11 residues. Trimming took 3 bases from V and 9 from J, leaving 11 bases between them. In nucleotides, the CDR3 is TGCAGTGCTAGGGTCGCACTATCCCAGTACTTC. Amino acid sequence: CSARVALSQYF.